These 15 T cell receptor beta chains were sequenced from one sample in a study of blood T cell repertoires in COVID-19. Assay used: immunoSEQ multiplex PCR; TCRdb lists only in-frame clones, some missing. The repertoire holds approximately 140,000 clones, with roughly 89% as singletons. The sample taken for sequencing was peripheral blood. The receptors were sampled from a man in his thirties or forties with COVID-19, enrolled during active disease.

CDR3 region: CASSQRDRGLYEQYF. The CDR3 nucleotides are TGTGCCAGCAGCCAACGGGACAGGGGGCTCTACGAGCAGTACTTC. The V and J genes are TRBV4-2 and TRBJ2-7; 12 nucleotides agree with TRBD1. Trimming took 2 bases from V and 3 from J; bases not matched to a gene: 2. The length of the CDR3 is 15 residues. CDR1 is LGHNA and CDR2 is YNFKEQ in the germline V gene.

The rearrangement links TRBV18 to TRBJ1-2; D is ambiguous. Trimming stripped 3 bases from V and 7 bases from J, with 18 bases between. This CDR3 is built from 15 residues. Per germline, CDR1 KGHSH and CDR2 LQKENI. Here the CDR3 DNA reads TGTGCCAGCTCACCGGCACAACAGCTCTTCCCTGGCTACACCTTC. Protein product: CASSPAQQLFPGYTF.

The rearrangement links TRBV28 to TRBJ1-5; D remains unclear. V lost 5 bases and J lost 1, with 12 bases in between. CDR3 length: 15 amino acids. CDR1 is MDHEN and CDR2 is SYDVKM in the germline V gene. CDR3 bases: TGTGCCAGCAGTCCCATTACGGGGAGCAATCAGCCCCAGCATTTT. Protein sequence: CASSPITGSNQPQHF.

This clone was picked up a small number of times. This chain joins TRBV28 and TRBJ2-2, with 7 bases lining up with TRBD2. V lost 7 bases to trimming and J lost 6 bases; unmatched junction nucleotides: 11. Germline assignment: CDR1 MDHEN and CDR2 SYDVKM. This CDR3 is built from 15 residues. CDR3 coding DNA: TGTGCCAGCATCGACCGAGGCGGGAGAGCCGGGGAGCTGTTTTTT. Encoded protein: CASIDRGGRAGELFF.

The chain couples TRBV28 to TRBJ2-3; 16 bases match TRBD2. This CDR3 is built from 19 residues. The V and J ends lost 5 bases and 4 bases, in that order; junction bases with no gene match: 12. Germline CDR1 MDHEN, CDR2 SYDVKM. CDR3 bases: TGTGCCAGCAGTCAGCCGTTCGGGACTAGCGGGAGGGGGGCAGATACGCAGTATTTT. Its protein is CASSQPFGTSGRGADTQYF. The complete variable domain, with remaining parts taken from reference TRBV28 and TRBJ2-3, reads DVKVTQSSRYLVKRTGEKVFLECVQDMDHENMFWYRQDPGLGLRLIYFSYDVKMKEKGDIPEGYSVSREKKERFSLILESASTNQTSMYLCASSQPFGTSGRGADTQYFGPGTRLTVL.

The chain joins TRBV4-3 to TRBJ1-3; D call uncertain. CDR3 length: 13 residues. Germline V gives CDR1 LGHNA, CDR2 YSLEER. The ends were cut back, 0 bases at V and 13 bases at J, with 13 bases in the middle. The CDR3 coding sequence is TGCGCCAGCAGCCAAGATCTAAGTCCACCGATATATTTT. As protein: CASSQDLSPPIYF.

This clone was counted a single time. The rearrangement uses TRBV30 and TRBJ1-5, with D possibly TRBD1 on 5 matching bases. The germline V gene has CDR1 GTSNPN and CDR2 SVGIG (reference sequence). Trimming shortened V by 3 bases and J by 6 bases, and 15 bases separated the two germline ends. This CDR3 region has 14 residues. The CDR3 DNA reads as TGTGCCTGGAGCGGCGGGGCGCAGGGTCAGCCCCAGCATTTT. It specifies CAWSGGAQGQPQHF.

This chain joins TRBV27 and TRBJ1-1; 8 bases map to TRBD1. The CDR3 spans 14 residues. V trimming: 6 bases; J trimming: 1 base; junction bases outside the gene matches: 4. Germline CDR1 is MNHEY and CDR2 is SMNVEV (reference sequence). CDR3 coding DNA: TGTGCCAGCAGATCGGACAGGGCGAACACTGAAGCTTTCTTT. It specifies CASRSDRANTEAFF.

CDR3 nucleotides: TGTGCCAGTAGTACCCGTCTCTTCGGGAATCAGCCCCAGCATTTT. This sequence encodes CASSTRLFGNQPQHF. V and J are TRBV19 and TRBJ1-5; D uncertain. V gave up 4 bases and J gave up 4 bases, with 14 bases separating them. Per the germline V gene, CDR1 is LNHDA and CDR2 is SQIVND (reference sequence). The CDR3 sequence is 15 residues long.

The rearrangement joins TRBV3-1 (or the pseudogene TRBV3-2) to TRBJ2-5; D perhaps matches TRBD2 (5 bases). Trimming pared 7 bases from V and 5 bases from J, leaving 11 bases between. CDR1 is LGHDT and CDR2 is YNNKEL in the germline V gene (reference sequence). The CDR3 runs to 12 residues. CDR3: CASTDGGETQYF. CDR3 DNA: TGTGCCAGCACGGACGGCGGGGAGACCCAGTACTTC.

The chain links TRBV10-3 to TRBJ2-3; D not certain. V lost 2 bases to trimming and J lost 2 bases, with 5 bases between them. The germline CDR1 and CDR2 sequences are ENHRY and SYGVKD. The CDR3 is made up of 13 amino acids. DNA for the CDR3: TGTGCCATCAGTGAGACTGACACAGATACGCAGTATTTT. It specifies CAISETDTDTQYF.

The chain has TRBV5-1 and TRBJ2-1; 9 nucleotides align to TRBD1. The trim removed 5 bases at V and 4 bases at J, leaving 7 bases unmatched. Germline-derived CDR1 and CDR2 are SGHRS and YFSETQ. The CDR3 spans 15 residues. This CDR3 reads CASSPSGQGYNEQFF. CDR3 DNA: TGCGCCAGCAGTCCGTCGGGACAGGGTTACAATGAGCAGTTCTTC.

Concerning this clone: The junction does not match germline at one end; this may be a read error. The chain joins TRBV6-1 to TRBJ1-5, with unresolved D. Germline lookup yields CDR1 MNHNS and CDR2 SASEGT. The CDR3 runs 11 residues. In DNA, the CDR3 is TGTGCCAGCAGTGAAGCCCCCCGGTTTTATTTT. Translation: CASSEAPRFYF.

This chain uses TRBV5-3 with TRBJ2-1; 7 nucleotides line up with TRBD1. Being an ORF, TRBV5-3 has a function that is uncertain. J gave up 0 bases and V 4 bases, and 10 bases lay outside the gene matches. CDR3 length: 17 amino acids. In DNA form, the CDR3 reads TGTGCCAGAAGCCTTGGGTCCGCAGGGGGCTCCTACAATGAGCAGTTCTTC. Translation: CARSLGSAGGSYNEQFF.

In its sample, this clone was seen a few times. This chain joins TRBV6-5 and TRBJ2-3; TRBD2 matches at 9 bases. The germline V gene encodes CDR1 MNHEY and CDR2 SVGAGI. V gave up 6 bases and J gave up 11 bases; unmatched junction bases: 6. The CDR3 runs 12 residues. Written as DNA, the CDR3 is TGTGCCAGCAGACAAACTAGCGGGCAGCAGTATTTT. Amino acid sequence: CASRQTSGQQYF.